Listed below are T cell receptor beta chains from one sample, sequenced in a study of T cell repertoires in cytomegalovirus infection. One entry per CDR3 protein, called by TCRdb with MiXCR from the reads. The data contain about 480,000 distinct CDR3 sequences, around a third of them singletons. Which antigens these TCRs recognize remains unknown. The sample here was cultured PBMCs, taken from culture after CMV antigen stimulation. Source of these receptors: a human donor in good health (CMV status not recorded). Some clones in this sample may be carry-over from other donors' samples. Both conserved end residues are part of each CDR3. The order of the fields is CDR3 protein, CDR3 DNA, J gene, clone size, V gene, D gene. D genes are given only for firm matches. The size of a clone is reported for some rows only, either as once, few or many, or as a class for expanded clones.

CSARDSGLAGVRLAGELFF | TGCAGTGCTAGAGATTCCGGACTAGCGGGAGTTCGACTCGCCGGGGAGCTGTTTTTT | TRBJ2-2 | once | TRBV20-1 | TRBD2
CASGTEIGYTF | TGTGCCAGCGGGACTGAGATTGGCTACACCTTC | TRBJ1-2 | . | TRBV19 | .
CASSSGRENTEAFF | TGTGCCAGCAGTTCTGGACGGGAGAACACTGAAGCTTTCTTT | TRBJ1-1 | few | TRBV6-6 | .
CASSLAASGRAEQYF | TGTGCCAGCAGCTTAGCGGCTAGCGGGAGGGCCGAGCAGTACTTC | TRBJ2-7 | few | TRBV7-2 | TRBD2
CASSQDRGGPYGYTF | TGCGCCAGCAGCCAAGATAGGGGGGGTCCCTATGGCTACACCTTC | TRBJ1-2 | few | TRBV4-3 | .
CASSPRTGGQQETQYF | TGTGCCAGCAGTCCGCGGACAGGGGGCCAGCAAGAGACCCAGTACTTC | TRBJ2-5 | . | TRBV28 | TRBD1
CASSLGSFRTGELFF | TGTGCCAGCAGCTTAGGCAGCTTTAGGACCGGGGAGCTGTTTTTT | TRBJ2-2 | few | TRBV7-8 | .
CASSPGGGIDEQFF | TGTGCCAGCTCCCCGGGGGGGGGAATCGATGAGCAGTTCTTC | TRBJ2-1 | . | TRBV7-3 | TRBD2
CASSPEGVGSGYNEQFF | TGTGCCAGCAGCCCAGAAGGGGTTGGTAGCGGCTACAATGAGCAGTTCTTC | TRBJ2-1 | few | TRBV7-6 | .
CAISGGGRSSYEQYF | TGTGCCATCAGTGGGGGCGGGAGGAGCTCCTACGAGCAGTACTTC | TRBJ2-7 | . | TRBV10-3 | TRBD2
CASSQVTGQGYGYTF | TGTGCCAGCAGCCAAGTAACCGGACAGGGCTATGGCTACACCTTC | TRBJ1-2 | . | TRBV14 | TRBD1
CASSLVLAGGSTDTQYF | TGTGCCAGCAGCTTAGTTCTAGCGGGAGGCAGCACAGATACGCAGTATTTT | TRBJ2-3 | . | TRBV11-3 | TRBD2
CASSLFTSEYTDTQYF | TGTGCCAGCAGCTTATTCACTAGCGAGTACACAGATACGCAGTATTTT | TRBJ2-3 | many | TRBV7-2 | TRBD2
CASLERETNNEQFF | TGTGCCAGCTTGGAGCGGGAGACCAACAATGAGCAGTTCTTC | TRBJ2-1 | . | TRBV7-6 | TRBD2
CASSLAKRQNTEAFF | TGTGCCAGCAGCTTAGCTAAAAGACAGAACACTGAAGCTTTCTTT | TRBJ1-1 | few | TRBV7-9 | .
CSARPGISYEQYF | TGCAGTGCTAGACCAGGGATTTCCTACGAGCAGTACTTC | TRBJ2-7 | few | TRBV20-1 | .
CASSIDEIGSNQPQHF | TGTGCCAGTAGTATAGACGAAATTGGGAGCAATCAGCCCCAGCATTTT | TRBJ1-5 | . | TRBV19 | .
CSASNRLNTEAFF | TGCAGTGCTAGCAACCGACTGAACACTGAAGCTTTCTTT | TRBJ1-1 | few | TRBV20-1 | .
CASSSTLGVSYNEQFF | TGTGCCAGCAGTTCTACGCTGGGGGTTTCCTACAATGAGCAGTTCTTC | TRBJ2-1 | . | TRBV12-3/TRBV12-4 | .
CASSTYGRETGYIQYF | TGTGCCAGCAGCACTTATGGGCGAGAGACTGGGTACATTCAGTACTTC | TRBJ2-4 | . | TRBV12-3/TRBV12-4 | .
CASSSSGTGMGNPEAFF | TGTGCCAGCAGTTCATCCGGGACAGGGATGGGTAACCCTGAAGCTTTCTTT | TRBJ1-1 | . | TRBV28 | TRBD1
CASSEKGDSFGYNEQFF | TGTGCCAGCTCCGAGAAAGGGGACAGCTTTGGGTACAATGAGCAGTTCTTC | TRBJ2-1 | . | TRBV18 | TRBD1
CASSGTNSGANVLTF | TGTGCCAGCAGTGGGACAAACTCTGGGGCCAACGTCCTGACTTTC | TRBJ2-6 | few | TRBV6-4 | .
CASSSPNTLGTQYF | TGTGCCAGCAGCTCCCCGAACACCCTAGGGACCCAGTACTTC | TRBJ2-5 | once | TRBV5-3 | .
CASSEIRGLAGYNEQFF | TGTGCCAGCAGCGAGATTCGGGGACTAGCGGGCTACAATGAGCAGTTCTTC | TRBJ2-1 | . | TRBV2 | TRBD2
CASSLISLATNEKLFF | TGTGCCAGCAGTTTAATCAGCCTAGCAACTAATGAAAAACTGTTTTTT | TRBJ1-4 | few | TRBV12-3/TRBV12-4 | .
CASSSEYNEQFF | TGTGCCAGTTCTAGCGAGTACAATGAGCAGTTCTTC | TRBJ2-1 | . | TRBV11-3 | .
CASSQSPMHQETQYF | TGCGCCAGCAGCCAGAGCCCAATGCACCAAGAGACCCAGTACTTC | TRBJ2-5 | . | TRBV4-1 | .
CASSSQRGNEQFF | TGTGCCAGCAGTTCTCAACGGGGGAATGAGCAGTTCTTC | TRBJ2-1 | . | TRBV5-4 | .
CASSQGLVEVQFF | TGCGCCAGCAGCCAGGGACTAGTGGAAGTGCAGTTCTTC | TRBJ2-1 | . | TRBV4-1 | TRBD2
CASSQVLVPETQYF | TGCGCCAGCAGCCAAGTTCTTGTGCCGGAGACCCAGTACTTC | TRBJ2-5 | few | TRBV4-1 | .
CASSTGTNTDTQYF | TGCGCCAGCAGTACCGGGACTAACACAGATACGCAGTATTTT | TRBJ2-3 | . | TRBV5-1 | TRBD2
CASSLEASGRWVTQYF | TGTGCCAGCAGCTTAGAGGCTAGCGGGAGATGGGTGACCCAGTACTTC | TRBJ2-5 | . | TRBV7-2 | TRBD2
CASSSRRQGVPRNTGELFF | TGTGCCAGCAGCTCGAGGCGACAGGGTGTCCCCCGAAACACCGGGGAGCTGTTTTTT | TRBJ2-2 | . | TRBV7-9 | TRBD1
CASRMGQRLSGNTIYF | TGTGCCAGCAGGATGGGACAGCGGTTGTCCGGAAACACCATATATTTT | TRBJ1-3 | . | TRBV6-5 | TRBD1
CASSRTGAGNTIYF | TGTGCCAGCAGTCGGACAGGGGCTGGAAACACCATATATTTT | TRBJ1-3 | few | TRBV6-6 | TRBD1
CASSLSGRAAETQYF | TGTGCCAGCAGCCTTAGCGGGAGGGCCGCAGAGACCCAGTACTTC | TRBJ2-5 | few | TRBV28 | TRBD2
CASSRGQWDTEAFF | TGTGCCAGCAGCCGCGGACAGTGGGACACTGAAGCTTTCTTT | TRBJ1-1 | . | TRBV7-3 | .
CASSSSDRRDF | TGTGCCAGCAGCTCATCGGACAGGCGGGATTTT | TRBJ2-3 | . | TRBV7-2 | TRBD1
CASRPAGLSYEQYF | TGTGCCAGCAGACCGGCAGGTCTCTCCTACGAGCAGTACTTC | TRBJ2-7 | few | TRBV27 | .
CASSYSRGPPHARGANVLTF | TGTGCCAGCAGTTACTCTCGGGGGCCTCCCCACGCGCGCGGGGCCAACGTCCTGACTTTC | TRBJ2-6 | . | TRBV6-2/TRBV6-3 | .
CSARAPSYNEQFF | TGCAGTGCTAGAGCCCCTAGCTACAATGAGCAGTTCTTC | TRBJ2-1 | . | TRBV20-1 | .
CASSYDLTGDTQYF | TGTGCCAGCAGTTACGATCTCACAGGGGATACGCAGTATTTT | TRBJ2-3 | . | TRBV12-3/TRBV12-4 | .
CASSSPGGMGTEAFF | TGTGCCAGCAGCTCGCCAGGGGGAATGGGGACTGAAGCTTTCTTT | TRBJ1-1 | few | TRBV11-2 | TRBD1
CASSQVSGRAGEQYF | TGCGCCAGCAGCCAAGTCAGCGGGAGGGCCGGTGAGCAGTACTTC | TRBJ2-7 | . | TRBV4-1 | TRBD2